This T cell receptor beta chain appears in the sequencing data of a study of breast tumors, draining lymph nodes, adjacent tissues. General study findings and limits: Tumor and nontumor repertoires were significantly more similar in luminal-like than in basal-like breast cancer.

TCRdb processed the multiplex PCR reads anew with MiXCR; each CDR3 protein has one entry. The table lists about 230,000 distinct CDR3 sequences, around 32% of them singletons. In the case of this clonotype: The antigen remains unidentified. A read error is possible here, since a much larger clone lies one base away.

Breast cancer patients provided tissue from their axillary draining lymph nodes. The V gene's germline CDR1 is SGHTA and CDR2 FQGNSA. CDR3 length equals 15 residues. This receptor was taken from a female donor with breast cancer. Some clones in this sample may be carry-over from other donors' samples. J is TRBJ2-3 and V is TRBV7-2; either TRBD1 or TRBD2 may supply D (5 bases each). Sequenced: axillary lymph node tissue. The CDR3 here is CASSPDGASTDAQYF. CDR3 bases: TGTGCCAGCAGCCCTGACGGGGCTAGCACAGATGCGCAGTATTTT.